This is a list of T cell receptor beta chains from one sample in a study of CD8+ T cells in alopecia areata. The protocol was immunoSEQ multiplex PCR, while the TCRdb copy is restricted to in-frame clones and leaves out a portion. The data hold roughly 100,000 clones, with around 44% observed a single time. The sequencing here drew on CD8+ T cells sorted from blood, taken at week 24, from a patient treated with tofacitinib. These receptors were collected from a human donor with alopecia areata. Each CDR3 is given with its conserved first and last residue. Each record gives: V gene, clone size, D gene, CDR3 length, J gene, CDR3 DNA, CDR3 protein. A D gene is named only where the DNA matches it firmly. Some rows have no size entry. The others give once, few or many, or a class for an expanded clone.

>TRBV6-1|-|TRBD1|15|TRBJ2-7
TGTGCCAGCAGCATAGTCGGGACAGCCTTCTACGAGCAGTACTTC
CASSIVGTAFYEQYF
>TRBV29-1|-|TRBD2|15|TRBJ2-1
TGCAGCGTTGAAGGGGGCGGGAGCTCCTACAATGAGCAGTTCTTC
CSVEGGGSSYNEQFF
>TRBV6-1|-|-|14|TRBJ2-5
TGTGCCAGCAGTGATTGGCGGTACCAAGAGACCCAGTACTTC
CASSDWRYQETQYF
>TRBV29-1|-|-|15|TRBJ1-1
TGCAGCGTTGAAGATGGGAAGGCCTCGAGCGGGGAGGCTTTCTTT
CSVEDGKASSGEAFF
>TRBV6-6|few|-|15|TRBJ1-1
TGTGCCAGCAGTTACACTACAGGGTTCAATACTGAAGCTTTCTTT
CASSYTTGFNTEAFF
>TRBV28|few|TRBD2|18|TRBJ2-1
TGTGCCAGCAGTCCCCGAACTAGCGGAGCGCACTCCTACAATGAGCAGTTCTTC
CASSPRTSGAHSYNEQFF
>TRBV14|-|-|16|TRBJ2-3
TGTGCCAGCAGCCAAGGTCCTCCAGCGGACACAGATACGCAGTATTTT
CASSQGPPADTDTQYF
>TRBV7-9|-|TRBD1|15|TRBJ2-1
TGTGCCAGCAGCCGGAGCCCGGGACAGGGCCATGAGCAGTTCTTC
CASSRSPGQGHEQFF
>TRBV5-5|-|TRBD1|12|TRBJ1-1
TGTGCCAGCAGCAAGACAGGGCTTGAAGCTTTCTTT
CASSKTGLEAFF
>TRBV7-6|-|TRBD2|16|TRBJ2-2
TGTGCCAGCAGCAAGGAAGCGGGAGTACTCACCGGGGAGCTGTTTTTT
CASSKEAGVLTGELFF
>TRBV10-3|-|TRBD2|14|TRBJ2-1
TGTGCCAGTAAGGGACTAGAAGGTTACCATGAGCAGTTCTTC
CASKGLEGYHEQFF
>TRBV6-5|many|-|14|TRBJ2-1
TGTGCCAGCAGTTTGCGATTTCCTGACACTGAGCAGTTCTTC
CASSLRFPDTEQFF
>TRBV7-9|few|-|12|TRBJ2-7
TGTGCCAGCAGCCCGGGGACTTCCGAGCAGTACTTC
CASSPGTSEQYF
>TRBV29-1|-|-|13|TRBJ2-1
TGCAGCGTCGACCCCCGGGGTTACAATGAGCAGTTCTTC
CSVDPRGYNEQFF
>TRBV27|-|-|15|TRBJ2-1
TGTGCCAGCGGGGGACCGGGGAGGACCTACAATGAGCAGTTCTTC
CASGGPGRTYNEQFF
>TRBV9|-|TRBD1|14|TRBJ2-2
TGTGCCAGCAGCGGCAGGGGGCGAACCGGGGAGCTGTTTTTT
CASSGRGRTGELFF
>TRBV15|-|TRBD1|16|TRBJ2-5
TGTGCCACCAGCCGACCGACGGACAGGCGCCAAGAGACCCAGTACTTC
CATSRPTDRRQETQYF
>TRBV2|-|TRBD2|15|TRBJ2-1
TGTGCCAGCAGTGACGGGACTAGCACCTACAATGAGCAGTTCTTC
CASSDGTSTYNEQFF
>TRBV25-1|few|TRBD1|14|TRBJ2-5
TGTGCCAGCAGTGAAACCCGACAGGGTGAGACCCAGTACTTC
CASSETRQGETQYF
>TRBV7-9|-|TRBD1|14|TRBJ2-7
TGTGCCAGCAGCTCGACAGGGGCAGCGAACGAGCAGTACTTC
CASSSTGAANEQYF
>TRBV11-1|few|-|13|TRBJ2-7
TGTGCCAGCAGCTTCGGAGGGCCGGGTGAGCAGTACTTC
CASSFGGPGEQYF
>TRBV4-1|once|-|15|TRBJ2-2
TGCGCCAGCAGCCAGGGGGACTCTGGCACCGGGGAGCTGTTTTTT
CASSQGDSGTGELFF
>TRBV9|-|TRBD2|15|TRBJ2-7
TGTGCCAGCAGCGCCACCGGGACTAGCGGATTCGAGCAGTACTTC
CASSATGTSGFEQYF
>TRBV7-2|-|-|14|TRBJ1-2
TGTGCCAGCAGCTTCTACGTGGGGGTCTATGGCTACACCTTC
CASSFYVGVYGYTF
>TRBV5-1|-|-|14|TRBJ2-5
TGCGCCAGCAGCTTGGGTTACGGCCAAGAGACCCAGTACTTC
CASSLGYGQETQYF
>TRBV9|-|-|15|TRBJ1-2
TGTGCCAGCAGCGTAGAAGGGGGACCCAACTATGGCTACACCTTC
CASSVEGGPNYGYTF
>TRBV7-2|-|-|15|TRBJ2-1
TGTGCCAGCAGCCTCCGGGGGCCTCGCGACAATGAGCAGTTCTTC
CASSLRGPRDNEQFF
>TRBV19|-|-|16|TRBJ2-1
TGTGCCAGTCACCCCCGCGTACCAGGGAGCTACAATGAGCAGTTCTTC
CASHPRVPGSYNEQFF
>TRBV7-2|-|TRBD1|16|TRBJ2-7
TGTGCCAGCAGCCTCCACAGGGACAGGCCTACCTACGAGCAGTACTTC
CASSLHRDRPTYEQYF
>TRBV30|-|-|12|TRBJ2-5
TGTGCCTGGAGTCCGGGCCAAGAGACCCAGTACTTC
CAWSPGQETQYF
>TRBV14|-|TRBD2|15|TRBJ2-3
TGTGCCAGCAGCCAAGATGACCTAGCGGGGATGACGCAGTATTTT
CASSQDDLAGMTQYF
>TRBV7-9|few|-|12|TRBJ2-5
TGTGCCAGCAGACAGGGCCTGGAGACCCAGTACTTC
CASRQGLETQYF
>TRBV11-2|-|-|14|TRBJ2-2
TGTGCCAGCAGCTTCGGACCCTACACCGGGGAGCTGTTTTTT
CASSFGPYTGELFF
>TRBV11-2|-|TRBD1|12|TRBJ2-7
TGTGCCAGCAGCCCGGGGACAGTAGAGCAGTACTTC
CASSPGTVEQYF
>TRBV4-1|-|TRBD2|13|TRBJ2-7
TGCGCCAGCAGCCCAGGGACTAACTACGAGCAGTACTTC
CASSPGTNYEQYF
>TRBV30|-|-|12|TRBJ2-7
TGTGCCTGGAGTTTCTCCACCTACGAGCAGTACTTC
CAWSFSTYEQYF
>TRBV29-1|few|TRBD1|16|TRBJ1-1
TGCAGCGTTGAAGTGGTCGTGGGACAGGGGGGAATTGAAGCTTTCTTT
CSVEVVVGQGGIEAFF
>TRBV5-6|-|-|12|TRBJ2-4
TGTGCCAGCAGCTATTCACCGGGCCTGAGAAGCTTC
CASSYSPGLRSF
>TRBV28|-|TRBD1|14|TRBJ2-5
TGTGCCAGCAGTTCAGGCAGGGGGCCAGAGACCCAGTACTTC
CASSSGRGPETQYF
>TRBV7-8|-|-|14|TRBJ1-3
TGTGCCAGCAGCTTATATGGTCAGGGAAACACCATATATTTT
CASSLYGQGNTIYF
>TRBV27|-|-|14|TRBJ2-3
TGTGCCAGCAGTTGGAAGGAGAGCACAGATACGCAGTATTTT
CASSWKESTDTQYF
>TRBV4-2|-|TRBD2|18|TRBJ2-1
TGTGCCAGCAGCCACGGACTAGCGGGCACCCTAACCTACAATGAGCAGTTCTTC
CASSHGLAGTLTYNEQFF
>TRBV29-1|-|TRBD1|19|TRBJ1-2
TGCAGCGTTGAAGTCATACGTAGGGACAGGGGGCGCTTGGACTATGGCTACACCTTC
CSVEVIRRDRGRLDYGYTF
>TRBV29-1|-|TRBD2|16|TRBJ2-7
TGCAGCGTTGAAGATTACACCGCGGGGGGCTCCTACGAGCAGTACTTC
CSVEDYTAGGSYEQYF
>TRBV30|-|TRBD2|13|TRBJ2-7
TGTGCCTGGGGAGGCGGGGGGCCCGTCGAGCAGTACTTC
CAWGGGGPVEQYF
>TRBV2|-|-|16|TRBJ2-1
TGTGCCAGCAGTGAAAGGGGGCTAGCGGCGGACAATGAGCAGTTCTTC
CASSERGLAADNEQFF
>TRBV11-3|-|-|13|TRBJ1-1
TGTGCCAGCAGCTCTACGAGGGGCACTGAAGCTTTCTTT
CASSSTRGTEAFF
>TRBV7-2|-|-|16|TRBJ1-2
TGTGCCAGCAGCCCATCGGCTGGAGGGTCTAACTATGGCTACACCTTC
CASSPSAGGSNYGYTF
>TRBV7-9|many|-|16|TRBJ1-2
TGTGCCAGCAGCTTAGGTGGTTCGGTGGCAGGGCGCGGCTACACCTTC
CASSLGGSVAGRGYTF
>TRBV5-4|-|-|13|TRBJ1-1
TGTGCCAGCAGCTTGAGGGGGAACACTGAAGCTTTCTTT
CASSLRGNTEAFF
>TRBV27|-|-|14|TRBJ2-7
TGTGCCAGCACGGCCCGGGGCGGAGGCCGGGAGCAGTACTTC
CASTARGGGREQYF
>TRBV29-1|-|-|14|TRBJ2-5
TGCAGCGTTGAAGATAGTACGGTGAAAGAGACCCAGTACTTC
CSVEDSTVKETQYF
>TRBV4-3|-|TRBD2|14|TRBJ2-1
TGCGCCAGCAGCCCGGGACTATTTGACAATGAGCAGTTCTTC
CASSPGLFDNEQFF
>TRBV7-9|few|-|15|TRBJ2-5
TGTGCCAGCAGCTTAGTTCCGGGAGCGGATGAGACCCAGTACTTC
CASSLVPGADETQYF
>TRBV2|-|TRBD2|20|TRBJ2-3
TGTGCCAGCAGTGAAATAGCCGGGACTAGCGGGAGCTCAATCGCAGATACGCAGTATTTT
CASSEIAGTSGSSIADTQYF
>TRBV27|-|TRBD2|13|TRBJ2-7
TGTGCCAGCAGTTCCCGGGGGGCCTACGAGCAGTACTTC
CASSSRGAYEQYF
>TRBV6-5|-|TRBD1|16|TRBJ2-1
TGTGCCAGCAGTTCCAAGGACAGGGGTTCGTACAATGAGCAGTTCTTC
CASSSKDRGSYNEQFF
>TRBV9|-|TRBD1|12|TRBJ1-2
TGTGCCAGCAGGCGGACAGGGAACGGCTACACCTTC
CASRRTGNGYTF